This T cell receptor (beta chain) is drawn from a study of CD8 T cells in Susac syndrome. Random hexamers were used to reverse transcribe an amount of roughly 0.5 to 1 ug RNA. It was immunoSEQ multiplex PCR that amplified TCR beta CDR3 across 54 Vbeta and 13 Jbeta. TCRdb itself ran the immunoSEQ multiplex PCR reads through MiXCR, one entry per CDR3 protein. The sample shows approximately 230,000 distinct CDR3 sequences, about 93% of them seen only once. Germline CDR1 reads GTSNPN; CDR2 reads SVGIG (reference sequence). V gave up 4 bases and J gave up 0 bases, with 15 bases separating them. The CDR3 has 15 residues. TEMRA cells were enriched by FACS, and CD4+ and CD8+ T cells were negatively isolated.

The rearrangement joins TRBV30 to TRBJ1-1; tentatively, D is TRBD1 (6 bases). What was sequenced was CD4+ T cells from PBMCs. The sequence was collected from a human donor with multiple sclerosis. The CDR3 bases are TGTGCCTGGATCCGAACAGGGAGGGTGAACACTGAAGCTTTCTTT. Residues: CAWIRTGRVNTEAFF.